These 22 T cell receptor beta chains originate from one sample sequenced in a study of spatial heterogeneity in lung cancer (dated by TCRdb to about 2019). Overall results and qualifications from the work: The tumor nonsynonymous mutation count correlated with the number of expanded intratumoral alpha and beta TCRs.

Their antigen targets remain unknown. The sample's time point, from its label and the paper: sample taken at primary tumor resection. Library preparation employed 5' RACE. Sequencing relied on a NextSeq 500. The public sequencing data were trimmed at Q25 with fastp and processed into clonotypes with MiXCR by TCRdb, which kept only in-frame beta chains. Here each entry gathers all rows of one CDR3 protein and keeps the most common genes and DNA. This sample is represented by about 100,000 distinct CDR3 sequences; 3.5% to 5% of them were singletons. Clones ranked in the top ten supply approximately 22% of the sample. Sequences were derived from lung tumor tissue, sampled at surgery. Receptors were obtained from a male donor with early-stage non-small cell lung cancer.

This clonotype showed up many times. V usage is TRBV12-3 or TRBV12-4 and J usage is TRBJ2-7; a possible D gene is TRBD1 (6 bases). CDR3 length: 15 amino acids. The V and J ends lost 5 bases and 4 bases respectively, with 18 bases between them. The CDR3 is CASSPTNRDTYEQYF. The CDR3 region has the DNA TGTGCCAGCAGTCCCACCAACCGGGACACTTACGAGCAGTACTTC.

This clonotype was seen repeatedly, ten times or more. The V gene is TRBV18, the J gene TRBJ1-2, with a tentative D call TRBD1 (6 bases). Germline assignment: CDR1 KGHSH and CDR2 LQKENI. This CDR3 has 14 amino acids. Trimming took off 6 bases at V and 3 bases at J, with 14 bases between the two ends. The CDR3: CASSPRDKDYGYTF. The CDR3 DNA follows: TGTGCCAGCTCCCCGCGGGACAAGGACTATGGCTACACCTTC.

The chain recombines TRBV28 with TRBJ2-1, with 9 bases identical to TRBD1. CDR3 size: 15 residues. Trimming at V came to 3 bases and at J to 7 bases, leaving 7 bases not matched to a gene. Per the germline V gene, CDR1 is MDHEN and CDR2 is SYDVKM. The DNA for the CDR3 is TGTGCCAGCAGTTTCACCGGACAGGGGTTAAATGAGCAGTTCTTC. Protein: CASSFTGQGLNEQFF.

This CDR3 is CASSPLLRPVPRHSETQYF. The CDR3 DNA reads TGTGCCAGCAGCCCGCTTTTACGCCCGGTCCCTCGCCACTCAGAGACCCAGTACTTC. The chain has TRBV5-5 and TRBJ2-5; D is undetermined. Germline V gene lookup returns CDR1 SGHKS and CDR2 YYEKEE (reference sequence). The CDR3 loop spans 19 amino acids. V shed 4 bases and J shed 4 bases, with 29 bases lying between them.

This clonotype was counted at least ten times. The rearrangement joins TRBV12-3 or TRBV12-4 to TRBJ2-7; no clear D gene. V was shortened by 1 base and J by 3 bases, with 4 bases between the two germline ends. The CDR3 length is 12 residues. The CDR3 DNA reads as TGTGCCAGCAGTTTAGTTTACTACGAGCAGTACTTC. Protein sequence: CASSLVYYEQYF.

This clonotype was observed at least ten times. The J gene is TRBJ2-2, the V gene TRBV28, with D perhaps matching TRBD1 or TRBD2 (5 bases each). The CDR3 covers 13 residues. Deletions cut 4 bases from V and 7 bases from J, with 10 bases between. CDR1 and CDR2 from the germline V gene are MDHEN and SYDVKM. The CDR3 coding sequence is TGTGCCAGCAGTTGGGGACGAGTCGGGGAGCTGTTTTTT. It yields the protein CASSWGRVGELFF.

This sequence joins TRBV11-3 and TRBJ2-1, with D perhaps TRBD1 (5 bases). Trimming shortened V by 0 bases and J by 10 bases, and 13 bases separated the two germline ends. CDR1 is SGHNT and CDR2 is YENEEA in the germline V gene. The CDR3 contains 14 residues. The CDR3 sequence is CASSLDGRAAEQFF. The CDR3 DNA reads TGTGCCAGCAGCTTAGACGGCAGGGCGGCCGAGCAGTTCTTC.

The table lists this clonotype with many counts. CDR3 nucleotide sequence: TGTGCCAGCAGCCAAGCTTACCCCTGGAACACCGGGGAGCTGTTTTTT. Translating it yields CASSQAYPWNTGELFF. The genes are TRBV3-1 and TRBJ2-2; no reliable D call. The V end lost 1 base, the J end lost 1 base, and 10 bases lay between the germline ends. The CDR3 is 16 amino acids. Germline V gives CDR1 LGHDT, CDR2 YNNKEL (reference sequence).

This clonotype was found a few times. The genes are TRBV6-1 and TRBJ1-5; 7 bases are shared with TRBD1. J was trimmed by 6 bases and V by 6 bases; bases with no gene match: 5. The CDR3 is 13 amino acids. Germline CDR1 reads MNHNS; CDR2 reads SASEGT. The CDR3 DNA follows: TGTGCCAGCAGCGTGGGACAGCCTCAGCCCCAGCATTTT. Translation: CASSVGQPQPQHF.

This clonotype came up many times. The chain recombines TRBV5-1 with TRBJ2-5; TRBD2 matches at 11 bases. The CDR3 consists of 16 residues. Unmatched junction bases numbered 6, after V lost 0 bases and J lost 5 bases. Germline V CDR1 and CDR2: SGHRS, YFSETQ. The CDR3 here is CASSLVVAGGSETQYF. CDR3 coding DNA: TGCGCCAGCAGCTTGGTAGTAGCGGGAGGGAGTGAGACCCAGTACTTC.

This clonotype came up many times. The rearrangement joins TRBV28 to TRBJ2-1; D is unclear. In germline, CDR1 is MDHEN, CDR2 SYDVKM. V shed 6 bases and J shed 4 bases, with 10 bases lying between them. CDR3 size: 13 residues. CDR3 DNA sequence: TGTGCCAGCAGCAACTCCCCATACAATGAGCAGTTCTTC. Residues: CASSNSPYNEQFF.

This clonotype was recorded at least ten times. The V gene is TRBV12-3 or TRBV12-4, the J gene TRBJ2-7; perhaps TRBD1 as D (6 bases). The CDR3 contains 13 residues. V lost 6 bases, J lost 3 bases, and 12 bases lay in between. The CDR3 sequence is CASRRQEFYEQYF. For the CDR3, the DNA is TGTGCCAGCAGGAGACAGGAATTCTACGAGCAGTACTTC.

This clonotype was detected only a few times. This chain links TRBV20-1 with TRBJ2-3; D perhaps matches TRBD2 (6 bases). Germline V gene sequence: CDR1 DFQATT, CDR2 SNEGSKA (reference sequence). The CDR3 runs to 14 residues. Trimming shortened V by 6 bases and J by 3 bases, and 16 bases separated the two germline ends. CDR3 bases: TGCAGTGCACCCGTAATGGGGGGTACAGATACGCAGTATTTT. Protein sequence: CSAPVMGGTDTQYF.

The table lists this clonotype with many counts. The CDR3 DNA follows: TGTGCCAGCAGTACTACCCAGGACACGCAGTATTTT. Protein sequence: CASSTTQDTQYF. The chain employs TRBV12-3 or TRBV12-4 and TRBJ2-3, with D uncertain. Trimming removed 5 bases at V and 9 bases at J, with 12 bases between. The CDR3 totals 12 residues.

This clonotype was counted many times. V usage is TRBV11-2 and J usage is TRBJ2-1, with 7 nucleotides matching TRBD2. This CDR3 contains 18 residues. Germline trimming cut 3 bases from V and 3 bases from J; bases unmatched to any gene: 14. The germline V gene encodes CDR1 SGHAT and CDR2 FQNNGV. The DNA of the CDR3 is TGTGCCAGCAGCTTCCAGGGCGGGCTAGCGGCCTACTACAATGAGCAGTTCTTC. Protein: CASSFQGGLAAYYNEQFF.

Only a few counts were recorded for this clonotype. The J gene is TRBJ2-5, the V gene TRBV9, with D possibly being TRBD1 or TRBD2 (6 bases each). Trimming stripped 2 bases from V and 5 bases from J, with 13 bases between. The CDR3 spans 14 residues. Germline V gives CDR1 SGDLS, CDR2 YYNGEE. The DNA of the CDR3 is TGTGCCAGCAGCGTTAGTGGGGGGCTGGAGACCCAGTACTTC. This sequence encodes CASSVSGGLETQYF.

The chain links TRBV28 to TRBJ2-5; D perhaps matches TRBD2 (7 bases). The V and J ends lost 3 bases and 3 bases respectively, with 17 bases between them. The CDR3 is 16 residues long. Germline-derived CDR1 and CDR2 are MDHEN and SYDVKM. CDR3 residues: CASSLGSGGLEETQYF. DNA for the CDR3: TGTGCCAGCAGTTTGGGCTCGGGGGGCTTGGAAGAGACCCAGTACTTC.

This clonotype has ten or more counts. The chain links TRBV5-1 to TRBJ2-2, with TRBD2 matching 12 bases. The CDR3 is 16 amino acids. Per germline, CDR1 SGHRS and CDR2 YFSETQ. The V segment lost 1 base and the J segment 4 bases; nucleotides outside the gene matches: 2. CDR3: CASSLLLAGGTGELFF. Written as DNA, the CDR3 is TGCGCCAGCAGCTTGTTACTAGCGGGAGGCACCGGGGAGCTGTTTTTT.

This clonotype was counted a few times. The chain joins TRBV6-1 to TRBJ1-1; possibly TRBD1 for D (6 bases). The germline V and J ends were trimmed by 6 bases and 5 bases, with 22 bases remaining between them. The CDR3 has 16 residues. Per the germline V gene, CDR1 is MNHNS and CDR2 is SASEGT. This CDR3 reads CASSPPAGHGITEAFF. CDR3 nucleotide sequence: TGTGCCAGCAGCCCCCCAGCGGGACACGGAATTACTGAAGCTTTCTTT.

Many counts were recorded for this clonotype. V is TRBV19 and J is TRBJ2-7; D is perhaps TRBD1 or TRBD2 (5 bases each). The CDR3 length is 13 residues. Germline V CDR1 and CDR2: LNHDA, SQIVND (reference sequence). V gave up 5 bases and J gave up 2 bases, with 10 bases separating them. CDR3 DNA: TGTGCCAGTAGTTGGGGGAGTCCCTACGAGCAGTACTTC. Amino acid sequence: CASSWGSPYEQYF.

The table lists this clonotype with many counts. This rearrangement joins TRBV20-1 to TRBJ2-3; TRBD2 matches at 10 bases. CDR3 length equals 15 residues. The junction had 3 bases not matched to a gene; V was cut back by 1 base and J by 2 bases. Germline-derived CDR1 and CDR2 are DFQATT and SNEGSKA (reference sequence). This CDR3 reads CSARGLAGATDTQYF. The CDR3 bases are TGCAGTGCTAGAGGTCTAGCGGGGGCCACAGATACGCAGTATTTT.

This clonotype showed up just a few times. V is TRBV7-2 and J is TRBJ2-2; 7 bases are a match to TRBD2. With V trimmed by 3 bases and J by 5 bases, 18 bases remained unmatched. Germline loops: CDR1 SGHTA, CDR2 FQGNSA. The CDR3 runs to 19 residues. The CDR3 region has the DNA TGTGCCAGCAGCTTTCCGGGAACCTGGGCGGGAGAAGGAACCGGGGAGCTGTTTTTT. Translating it yields CASSFPGTWAGEGTGELFF.